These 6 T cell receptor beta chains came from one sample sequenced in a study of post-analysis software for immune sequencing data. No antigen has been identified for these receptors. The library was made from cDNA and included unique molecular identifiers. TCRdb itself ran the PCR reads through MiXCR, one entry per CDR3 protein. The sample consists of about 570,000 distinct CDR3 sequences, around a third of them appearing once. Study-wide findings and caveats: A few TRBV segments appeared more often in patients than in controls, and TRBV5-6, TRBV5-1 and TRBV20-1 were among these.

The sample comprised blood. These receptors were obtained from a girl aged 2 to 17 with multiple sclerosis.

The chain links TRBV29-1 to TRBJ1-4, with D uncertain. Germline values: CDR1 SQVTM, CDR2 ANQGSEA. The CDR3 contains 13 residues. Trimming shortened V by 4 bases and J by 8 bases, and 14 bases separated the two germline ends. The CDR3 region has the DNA TGCAGCGTTGCCCCTCCGGGCAGGGAAAAACTGTTTTTT. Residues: CSVAPPGREKLFF.

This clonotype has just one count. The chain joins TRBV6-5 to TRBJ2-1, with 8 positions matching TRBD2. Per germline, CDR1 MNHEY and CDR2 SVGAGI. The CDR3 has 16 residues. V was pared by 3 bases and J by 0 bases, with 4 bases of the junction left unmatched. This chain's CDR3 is CASSYRGGFSYNEQFF. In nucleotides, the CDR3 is TGTGCCAGCAGTTATCGGGGGGGTTTCTCCTACAATGAGCAGTTCTTC.

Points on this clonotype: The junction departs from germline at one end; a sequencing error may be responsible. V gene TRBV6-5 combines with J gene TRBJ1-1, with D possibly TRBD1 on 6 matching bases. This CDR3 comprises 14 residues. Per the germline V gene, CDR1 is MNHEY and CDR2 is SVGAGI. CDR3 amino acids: CASLPGDAYTEALF. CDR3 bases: TGTGCCAGCCTCCCAGGGGACGCGTACACTGAAGCTCTCTTT.

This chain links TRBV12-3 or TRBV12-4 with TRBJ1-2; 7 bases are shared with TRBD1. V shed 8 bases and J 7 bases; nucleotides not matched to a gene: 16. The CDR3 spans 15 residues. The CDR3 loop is CASHVGAGGGGGYTF. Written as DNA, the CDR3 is TGTGCCAGCCACGTCGGGGCAGGGGGAGGAGGTGGCTACACCTTC.

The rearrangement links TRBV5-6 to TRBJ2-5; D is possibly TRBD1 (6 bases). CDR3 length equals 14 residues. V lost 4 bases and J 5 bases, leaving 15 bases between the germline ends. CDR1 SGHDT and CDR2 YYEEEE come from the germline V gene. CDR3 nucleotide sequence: TGTGCCAGCAGCCGAGATACAGGGTTGGAGACCCAGTACTTC. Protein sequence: CASSRDTGLETQYF.

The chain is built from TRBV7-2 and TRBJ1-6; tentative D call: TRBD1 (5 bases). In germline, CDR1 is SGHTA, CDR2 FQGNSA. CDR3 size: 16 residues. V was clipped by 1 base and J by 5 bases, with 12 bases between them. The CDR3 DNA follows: TGTGCCAGCAGCTTAGTAACAGGCGGCAATAATTCACCCCTCCACTTT. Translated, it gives CASSLVTGGNNSPLHF.